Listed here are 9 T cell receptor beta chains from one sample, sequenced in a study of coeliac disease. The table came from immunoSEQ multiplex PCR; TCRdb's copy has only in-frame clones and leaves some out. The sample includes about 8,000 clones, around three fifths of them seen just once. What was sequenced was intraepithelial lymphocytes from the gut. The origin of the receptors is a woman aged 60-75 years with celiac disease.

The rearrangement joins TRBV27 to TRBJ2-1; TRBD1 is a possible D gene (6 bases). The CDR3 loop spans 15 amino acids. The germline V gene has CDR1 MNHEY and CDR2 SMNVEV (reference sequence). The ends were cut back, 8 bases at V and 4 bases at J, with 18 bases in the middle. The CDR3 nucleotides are TGTGCCAGCGGACGAGGGCCAGGGGTTTACAATGAGCAGTTCTTC. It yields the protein CASGRGPGVYNEQFF.

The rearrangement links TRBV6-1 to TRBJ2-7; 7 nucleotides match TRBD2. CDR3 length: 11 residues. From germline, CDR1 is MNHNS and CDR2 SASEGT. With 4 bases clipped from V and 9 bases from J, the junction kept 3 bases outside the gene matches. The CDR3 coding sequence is TGTGCCAGCAGTGCTTGGGAGGGGCAGTACTTC. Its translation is CASSAWEGQYF.

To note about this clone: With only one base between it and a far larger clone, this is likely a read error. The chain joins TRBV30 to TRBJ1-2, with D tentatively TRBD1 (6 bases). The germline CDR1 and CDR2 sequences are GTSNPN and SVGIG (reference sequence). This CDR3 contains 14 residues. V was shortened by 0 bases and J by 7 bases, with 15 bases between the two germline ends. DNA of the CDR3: TGTGCCTGGAGTGTACGGGGGGGCCCGCGTGGCTACACCTTC. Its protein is CAWSVRGGPRGYTF.

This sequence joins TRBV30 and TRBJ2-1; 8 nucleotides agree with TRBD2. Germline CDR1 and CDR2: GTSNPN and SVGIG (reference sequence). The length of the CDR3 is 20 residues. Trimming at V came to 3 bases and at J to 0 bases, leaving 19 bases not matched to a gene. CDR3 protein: CAWRPPPRLATRSSYNEQFF. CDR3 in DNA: TGTGCCTGGAGACCACCTCCGAGACTAGCGACTAGGAGCTCCTACAATGAGCAGTTCTTC. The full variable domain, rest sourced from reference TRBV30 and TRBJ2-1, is SQTIHQWPATLVQPVGSPLSLECTVEGTSNPNLYWYRQAAGRGLQLLFYSVGIGQISSEVPQNLSASRPQDRQFILSSKKLLLSDSGFYLCAWRPPPRLATRSSYNEQFFGPGTRLTVL.

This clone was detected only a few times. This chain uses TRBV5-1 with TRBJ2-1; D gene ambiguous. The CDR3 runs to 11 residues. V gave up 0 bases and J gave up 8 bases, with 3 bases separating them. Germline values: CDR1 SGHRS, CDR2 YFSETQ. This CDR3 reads CASSLVDEQFF. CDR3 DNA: TGCGCCAGCAGCTTGGTCGATGAGCAGTTCTTC.

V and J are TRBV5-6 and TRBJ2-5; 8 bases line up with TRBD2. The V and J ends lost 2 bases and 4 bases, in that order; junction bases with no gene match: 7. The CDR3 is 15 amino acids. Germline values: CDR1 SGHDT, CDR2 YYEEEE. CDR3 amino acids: CASSFPGGAGETQYF. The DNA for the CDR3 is TGTGCCAGCAGCTTCCCGGGAGGGGCAGGAGAGACCCAGTACTTC. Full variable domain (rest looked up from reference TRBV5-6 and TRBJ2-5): DAGVTQSPTHLIKTRGQQVTLRCSPKSGHDTVSWYQQALGQGPQFIFQYYEEEERQRGNFPDRFSGHQFPNYSSELNVNALLLGDSALYLCASSFPGGAGETQYFGPGTRLLVL.

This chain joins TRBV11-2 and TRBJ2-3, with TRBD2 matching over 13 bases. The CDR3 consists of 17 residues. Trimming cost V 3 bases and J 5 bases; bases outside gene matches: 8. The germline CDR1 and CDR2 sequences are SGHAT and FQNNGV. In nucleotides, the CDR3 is TGTGCCAGCAGCTTCTCCGCGGGACTAGCGGGATTAGATACGCAGTATTTT. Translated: CASSFSAGLAGLDTQYF.

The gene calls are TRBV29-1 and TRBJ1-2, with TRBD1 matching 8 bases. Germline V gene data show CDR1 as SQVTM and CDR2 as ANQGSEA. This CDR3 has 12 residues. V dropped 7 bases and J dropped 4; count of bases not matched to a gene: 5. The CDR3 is CSGDTGGYGYTF. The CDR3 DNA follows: TGCAGCGGAGATACAGGGGGCTATGGCTACACCTTC.

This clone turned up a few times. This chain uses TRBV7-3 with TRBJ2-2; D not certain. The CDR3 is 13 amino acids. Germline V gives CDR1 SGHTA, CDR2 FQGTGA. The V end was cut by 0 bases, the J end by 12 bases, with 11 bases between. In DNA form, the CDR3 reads TGTGCCAGCAGCTTAACGGGCAGTGTTCAGCTGTTTTTT. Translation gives CASSLTGSVQLFF.